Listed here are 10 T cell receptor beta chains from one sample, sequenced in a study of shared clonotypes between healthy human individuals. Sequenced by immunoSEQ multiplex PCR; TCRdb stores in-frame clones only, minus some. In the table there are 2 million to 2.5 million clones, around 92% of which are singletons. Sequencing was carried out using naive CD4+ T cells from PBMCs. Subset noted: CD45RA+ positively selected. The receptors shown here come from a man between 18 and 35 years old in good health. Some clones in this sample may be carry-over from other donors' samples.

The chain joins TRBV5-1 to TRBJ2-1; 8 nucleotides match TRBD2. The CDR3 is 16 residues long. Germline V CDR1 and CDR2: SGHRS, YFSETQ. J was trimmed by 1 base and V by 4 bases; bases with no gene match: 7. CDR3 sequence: CASSPDPSGSYNEQFF. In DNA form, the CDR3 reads TGCGCCAGCAGCCCCGACCCTAGCGGGTCCTACAATGAGCAGTTCTTC.

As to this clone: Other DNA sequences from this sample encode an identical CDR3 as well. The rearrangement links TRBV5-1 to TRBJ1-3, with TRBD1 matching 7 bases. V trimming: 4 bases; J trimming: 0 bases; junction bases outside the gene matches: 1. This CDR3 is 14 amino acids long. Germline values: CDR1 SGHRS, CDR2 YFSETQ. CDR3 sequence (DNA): TGCGCCAGCAGCAGGGACAGCTCTGGAAACACCATATATTTT. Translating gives CASSRDSSGNTIYF. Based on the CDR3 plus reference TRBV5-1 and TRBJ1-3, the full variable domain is KAGVTQTPRYLIKTRGQQVTLSCSPISGHRSVSWYQQTPGQGLQFLFEYFSETQRNKGNFPGRFSGRQFSNSRSEMNVSTLELGDSALYLCASSRDSSGNTIYFGEGSWLTVV.

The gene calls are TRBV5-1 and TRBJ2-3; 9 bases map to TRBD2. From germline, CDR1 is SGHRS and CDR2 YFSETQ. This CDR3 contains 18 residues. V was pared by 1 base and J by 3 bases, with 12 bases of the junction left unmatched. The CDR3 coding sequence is TGCGCCAGCAGCTTGCTCACCGTCTCGACTAGCGGAACAGATACGCAGTATTTT. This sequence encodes CASSLLTVSTSGTDTQYF. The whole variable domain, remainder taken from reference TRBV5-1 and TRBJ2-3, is KAGVTQTPRYLIKTRGQQVTLSCSPISGHRSVSWYQQTPGQGLQFLFEYFSETQRNKGNFPGRFSGRQFSNSRSEMNVSTLELGDSALYLCASSLLTVSTSGTDTQYFGPGTRLTVL.

CDR3 sequence: CASSFSGGKSYEQYF. CDR3 DNA sequence: TGTGCCAGCAGCTTCTCAGGGGGAAAAAGCTACGAGCAGTACTTC. V is TRBV5-4 and J is TRBJ2-7; TRBD1 matches at 7 bases. CDR3 length: 15 amino acids. The V segment lost 2 bases and the J segment 3 bases; nucleotides outside the gene matches: 8. Germline-derived CDR1 and CDR2 are SGHNT and YYREEE (reference sequence).

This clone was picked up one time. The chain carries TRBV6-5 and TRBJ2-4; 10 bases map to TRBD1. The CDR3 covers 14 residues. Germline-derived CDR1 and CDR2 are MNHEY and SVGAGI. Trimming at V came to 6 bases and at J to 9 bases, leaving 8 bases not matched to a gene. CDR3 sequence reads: CASRGGQGFGIQYF. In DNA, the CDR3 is TGTGCCAGCAGGGGGGGACAGGGGTTCGGCATTCAGTACTTC.

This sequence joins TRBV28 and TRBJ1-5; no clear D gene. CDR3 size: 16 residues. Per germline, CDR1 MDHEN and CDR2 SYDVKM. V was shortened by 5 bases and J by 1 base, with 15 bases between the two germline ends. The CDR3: CASSHWGIGSNQPQHF. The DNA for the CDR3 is TGTGCCAGCAGTCACTGGGGTATTGGGAGCAATCAGCCCCAGCATTTT.

In DNA, the CDR3 is TGTGCCAGCTCACCACCCGACACTAACTATGGCTACACCTTC. Translated, it gives CASSPPDTNYGYTF. V gene TRBV18 combines with J gene TRBJ1-2; D uncertain. Per the germline V gene, CDR1 is KGHSH and CDR2 is LQKENI. This CDR3 region has 14 residues. The ends were cut back, 0 bases at V and 0 bases at J, with 5 bases in the middle.

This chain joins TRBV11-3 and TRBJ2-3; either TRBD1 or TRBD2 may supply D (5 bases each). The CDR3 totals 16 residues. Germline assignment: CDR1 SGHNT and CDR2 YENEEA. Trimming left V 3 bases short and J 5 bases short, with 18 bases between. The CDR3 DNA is TGTGCCAGCAGCTTGAAAACCGGGACGAAAAAAGATACGCAGTATTTT. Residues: CASSLKTGTKKDTQYF. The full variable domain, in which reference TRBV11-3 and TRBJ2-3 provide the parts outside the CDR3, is EAGVVQSPRYKIIEKKQPVAFWCNPISGHNTLYWYLQNLGQGPELLIRYENEEAVDDSQLPKDRFSAERLKGVDSTLKIQPAELGDSAVYLCASSLKTGTKKDTQYFGPGTRLTVL.

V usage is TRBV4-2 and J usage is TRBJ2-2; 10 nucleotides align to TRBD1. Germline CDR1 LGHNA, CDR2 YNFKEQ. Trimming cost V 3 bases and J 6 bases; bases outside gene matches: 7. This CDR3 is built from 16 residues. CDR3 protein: CASSHGGQGRSGELFF. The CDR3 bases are TGTGCCAGCAGCCACGGGGGACAGGGGAGGTCCGGGGAGCTGTTTTTT.

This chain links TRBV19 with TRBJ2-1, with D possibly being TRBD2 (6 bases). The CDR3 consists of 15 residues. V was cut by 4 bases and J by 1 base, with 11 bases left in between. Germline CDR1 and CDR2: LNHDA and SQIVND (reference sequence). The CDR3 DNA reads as TGTGCCAGTAGTACGGGGGACTTTTCCTACAATGAGCAGTTCTTC. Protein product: CASSTGDFSYNEQFF.